The clone carrying this T cell receptor beta chain came up many times. This CDR3 is 14 amino acids long. The V end was cut by 8 bases, the J end by 0 bases, with 11 bases between. Germline CDR1 MNHEY, CDR2 SVGAGI. The TCR beta CDR3 regions underwent amplification using RNA transcripts as the source. When the TCR CDR3 underwent first-round RT-PCR, the HTBI primer set was used. TCRdb analysed the multiplex PCR reads with MiXCR anew, one entry per CDR3 protein. Of around 350,000 distinct CDR3 sequences in the sample, about 18% were seen once. Exclusion of patients followed from uncontrolled infection, other autoimmune disease, pregnancy or lactation. Cells are PBMCs isolated from roughly 10 ml of fresh blood. The data belong to a study of T cells in Graves' hyperthyroidism and ophthalmopathy.

The V gene is TRBV6-5, the J gene TRBJ1-5; a weak D match, TRBD1 (6 bases). The source of this sequence is a young woman with Graves' hyperthyroidism. The sequencing input was blood. This CDR3 is CASQGPNSNQPQHF. For the CDR3, the DNA is TGTGCCAGCCAGGGGCCTAATAGCAATCAGCCCCAGCATTTT.